The 15 T cell receptor beta chains listed next were all sequenced from one sample in a study of shared clonotypes between healthy human individuals. Only in-frame clones appear in the TCRdb table, and some are missing; sequencing was by immunoSEQ multiplex PCR. Counted here are roughly 490,000 clones, around 80% occurring once; the ten biggest clones make up less than 15%. The material sequenced was PBMCs. The receptors stem from a woman in her thirties or forties in good health. Some clones in this sample may be carry-over from other donors' samples.

The rearrangement links TRBV11-3 to TRBJ2-5, with D possibly called TRBD1 or TRBD2 (5 bases each). CDR1 SGHNT and CDR2 YENEEA come from the germline V gene. Trimming cost V 1 base and J 4 bases, with 13 bases left between them. The CDR3 spans 15 residues. The CDR3 sequence is CASSLGGAPLETQYF. The CDR3 DNA is TGTGCCAGCAGCTTAGGAGGGGCGCCTTTAGAGACCCAGTACTTC.

J is TRBJ2-1 and V is TRBV27; TRBD2 is a possible D gene (5 bases). Per the germline V gene, CDR1 is MNHEY and CDR2 is SMNVEV (reference sequence). The length of the CDR3 is 12 residues. With 0 bases removed from V and 10 bases from J, the gap between germline ends came to 7 bases. CDR3 loop: CASSLSGKEQFF. CDR3 DNA sequence: TGTGCCAGCAGTTTATCCGGGAAGGAGCAGTTCTTC.

The chain is built from TRBV27 and TRBJ2-1; 10 bases agree with TRBD2. This CDR3 is 16 amino acids long. Looked up from germline, CDR1 is MNHEY and CDR2 is SMNVEV (reference sequence). Germline trimming cut 7 bases from V and 8 bases from J; bases unmatched to any gene: 14. CDR3 in amino acids: CASNPSSGTSDHEQFF. The CDR3 DNA is TGTGCCAGCAACCCCTCATCCGGGACTAGCGACCATGAGCAGTTCTTC.

The chain has TRBV11-1 and TRBJ2-3, with 7 bases fitting TRBD2. CDR1 and CDR2 (germline): SGHAT, FQDESV (reference sequence). V lost 2 bases, J lost 0 bases, and 5 bases stayed unmatched. The CDR3 totals 16 residues. For the CDR3, the DNA is TGTGCCAGCAGCTTAACGCCTAGCGGAAGCACAGATACGCAGTATTTT. As protein: CASSLTPSGSTDTQYF. Full variable domain (outside the CDR3, taken from reference TRBV11-1 and TRBJ2-3): EAEVAQSPRYKITEKSQAVAFWCDPISGHATLYWYRQILGQGPELLVQFQDESVVDDSQLPKDRFSAERLKGVDSTLKIQPAELGDSAMYLCASSLTPSGSTDTQYFGPGTRLTVL.

The V call is TRBV4-3, the J call TRBJ2-6; 7 positions agree with TRBD2. The CDR3 is 19 residues long. Per germline, CDR1 LGHNA and CDR2 YSLEER. V lost 3 bases to trimming and J lost 0 bases; unmatched junction nucleotides: 11. In DNA, the CDR3 is TGCGCCAGCAGCCAGGCGGGGAGGGCCTTTCTCTCTGGGGCCAACGTCCTGACTTTC. Protein: CASSQAGRAFLSGANVLTF.

The V and J genes are TRBV7-3 and TRBJ2-2; TRBD2 might be the D (6 bases). The CDR3 is made up of 15 amino acids. Between the trimmed V and J ends, which lost 5 bases and 3 bases, there was a span of 13 bases. CDR1 and CDR2 (germline): SGHTA, FQGTGA. This chain's CDR3 is CASSATGGYTGELFF. The CDR3 nucleotides read TGTGCCAGCAGCGCAACCGGGGGTTACACCGGGGAGCTGTTTTTT.

This rearrangement joins TRBV6-5 to TRBJ2-1, with D unclear. Germline V gene data show CDR1 as MNHEY and CDR2 as SVGAGI. Trimming left V 0 bases short and J 0 bases short, with 9 bases between. This CDR3 has 16 residues. This CDR3 is CASSYSWADSYNEQFF. In DNA, the CDR3 is TGTGCCAGCAGTTACTCTTGGGCAGACTCCTACAATGAGCAGTTCTTC.

The chain combines TRBV19 with TRBJ2-7, with D hard to call. Per the germline V gene, CDR1 is LNHDA and CDR2 is SQIVND (reference sequence). Trimming cost V 8 bases and J 7 bases, with 12 bases left between them. The CDR3 has 11 residues. The CDR3: CASRSGVEQYF. The CDR3 nucleotides read TGTGCCAGTCGGTCAGGCGTGGAGCAGTACTTC.

This chain uses TRBV7-9 with TRBJ1-2; 8 bases fit TRBD1. CDR1 and CDR2 (germline): SEHNR, FQNEAQ (reference sequence). The V and J ends lost 4 bases and 2 bases, in that order; junction bases with no gene match: 9. The CDR3 spans 16 residues. The CDR3 loop is CASSSSDRGLNYGYTF. The CDR3 nucleotides are TGTGCCAGCAGCTCGAGCGACAGGGGACTAAACTATGGCTACACCTTC.

This clone occurred once. The chain couples TRBV19 to TRBJ2-3; no clear D. Germline CDR1 and CDR2: LNHDA and SQIVND (reference sequence). CDR3 length: 15 residues. V dropped 3 bases and J dropped 0 bases, with 10 bases sitting between them. The CDR3 DNA reads as TGTGCCAGTAGTATTCAATGGGCTAGCACAGATACGCAGTATTTT. This sequence encodes CASSIQWASTDTQYF.

This clone appeared once. This chain uses TRBV5-8 with TRBJ2-7; the D gene is possibly TRBD2 (6 bases). This CDR3 is built from 14 residues. The V and J ends lost 1 base and 4 bases respectively, with 12 bases between them. Germline CDR1 is SGHTS and CDR2 is YDEGEE. In DNA form, the CDR3 reads TGTGCCAGCAGCTTGTTCGGGGGTAGGTACGAGCAGTACTTC. Translating gives CASSLFGGRYEQYF.

As concerns this clone: Additional DNA sequences in this sample encode the identical CDR3. The rearrangement joins TRBV7-2 to TRBJ2-5; D uncertain. Germline V CDR1 and CDR2: SGHTA, FQGNSA. The length of the CDR3 is 13 residues. Deletions cut 3 bases from V and 2 bases from J, with 7 bases between. CDR3 sequence reads: CASSFGLQETQYF. The CDR3 coding sequence is TGTGCCAGCAGCTTTGGGCTTCAAGAGACCCAGTACTTC.

This clone has only one observation. The chain recombines TRBV6-4 with TRBJ2-7; 8 nucleotides match TRBD1. The CDR3 consists of 14 residues. Germline-derived CDR1 and CDR2 are MRHNA and SNTAGT. V gave up 7 bases and J gave up 3 bases; unmatched junction bases: 8. The CDR3 loop reads CASNPGTGDYEQYF. Here the CDR3 DNA reads TGTGCCAGCAATCCCGGGACAGGAGACTACGAGCAGTACTTC.

The chain links TRBV13 to TRBJ2-2, with 10 bases fitting TRBD1. The CDR3 is made up of 16 amino acids. Losses at the gene ends were 5 bases for V and 5 bases for J; bases not matched to a gene: 8. Germline V CDR1 and CDR2: PRHDT, FYEKMQ (reference sequence). The CDR3, as DNA: TGTGCCAGCAGCACACGACAGGGGGCGCGAACCGGGGAGCTGTTTTTT. Amino acids: CASSTRQGARTGELFF.

The V and J genes are TRBV29-1 and TRBJ2-2; D is ambiguous. V was pared by 7 bases and J by 1 base, with 13 bases between. Germline loops: CDR1 SQVTM, CDR2 ANQGSEA. This CDR3 contains 14 residues. CDR3: CSALRSGNTGELFF. The CDR3 nucleotides read TGCAGCGCCCTTCGGTCAGGGAACACCGGGGAGCTGTTTTTT.